Following are 11 T cell receptor beta chains from one sample sequenced in a study of cytotoxic CD8 clonotypes in ibrutinib-treated CLL. TCRdb's copy holds only in-frame clones and misses some; the assay was immunoSEQ multiplex PCR. Of 300,000 to 350,000 clones detected, almost 80% appear once; the ten largest clones hold roughly 6.3%. Sequencing used PBMCs, obtained before ibrutinib treatment. The receptor source for this set is a human donor with chronic lymphocytic leukemia.

The CDR3 DNA reads TGTGCCAGCAGTAGACCGGGACTAGCTAACGAGCAGTACTTC. It encodes CASSRPGLANEQYF. The chain employs TRBV25-1 and TRBJ2-7, with 9 positions matching TRBD2. The germline CDR1 and CDR2 sequences are MGHDK and SYGVNS. Unmatched junction bases numbered 7, after V lost 5 bases and J lost 5 bases. The CDR3 loop spans 14 amino acids.

The chain has TRBV11-3 and TRBJ2-2; no clear D. With 0 bases removed from V and 6 bases from J, the gap between germline ends came to 5 bases. Germline V gene data show CDR1 as SGHNT and CDR2 as YENEEA. This CDR3 comprises 13 residues. The CDR3 bases are TGTGCCAGCAGCTTAGATCCTTCCGGGGAGCTGTTTTTT. Encoded protein: CASSLDPSGELFF.

The rearrangement links TRBV19 to TRBJ2-7; D might be TRBD1 or TRBD2, each matching 5 bases. Germline V gene data show CDR1 as LNHDA and CDR2 as SQIVND (reference sequence). CDR3 size: 16 residues. Trimming took off 3 bases at V and 0 bases at J, with 15 bases between the two ends. Written as DNA, the CDR3 is TGTGCCAGTAGTATTGACAACCGGGACGGCTCCTACGAGCAGTACTTC. It translates to CASSIDNRDGSYEQYF.

This rearrangement joins TRBV21-1 to TRBJ2-2; the table's D call, TRBD2, was not checked against the DNA. TRBV21-1 is noted as a pseudogene. CDR3 length equals 21 residues. In nucleotides, the CDR3 is TGTGCCAGCAGCACCCGGAAAATACTAGCGGGATCTGTTTCGAACACCGGGGAGCTGTTTTTT. Protein sequence: CASSTRKILAGSVSNTGELFF.

Notes on this clone: Since a far larger clone is one base different, this is likely a read error. Other DNA sequences in the same sample also yield this CDR3. The V and J genes are TRBV5-1 and TRBJ1-5, with no clear D. Trimming stripped 3 bases from V and 2 bases from J, with 12 bases between. CDR3 length: 15 residues. Germline V CDR1 and CDR2: SGHRS, YFSETQ. The CDR3 DNA follows: TGCGCCAGCAGCTCCCGTTCTCGGGGCAATCAGCCCCAGCATTTT. It codes for CASSSRSRGNQPQHF.

This chain joins TRBV2 and TRBJ2-5; TRBD2 matches at 7 bases. Trimming removed 6 bases from V and 3 bases from J; junction bases left unmatched: 4. The CDR3 totals 13 residues. The germline V gene has CDR1 SNHLY and CDR2 FYNNEI. The CDR3 sequence is CASSGTMEETQYF. In DNA, the CDR3 is TGTGCCAGCAGCGGGACTATGGAAGAGACCCAGTACTTC.

The rearrangement links TRBV28 to TRBJ2-2, with 11 bases matching TRBD1. Germline V gene lookup returns CDR1 MDHEN and CDR2 SYDVKM. This CDR3 has 16 residues. Trimming removed 5 bases from V and 5 bases from J; junction bases left unmatched: 7. The DNA for the CDR3 is TGTGCCAGCAGTCCCGATGGGACAGGGGGAACCGGGGAGCTGTTTTTT. Protein: CASSPDGTGGTGELFF.

V is TRBV2 and J is TRBJ2-1, with D tentatively TRBD1 (5 bases). This CDR3 is built from 13 residues. V lost 3 bases and J 7 bases, leaving 10 bases between the germline ends. CDR1 and CDR2 (germline): SNHLY, FYNNEI. The CDR3 protein is CASSEFKGNEQFF. In DNA form, the CDR3 reads TGTGCCAGCAGTGAGTTTAAGGGGAATGAGCAGTTCTTC.

The chain is built from TRBV7-3 and TRBJ2-6; no reliable D call. In germline, CDR1 is SGHTA, CDR2 FQGTGA. CDR3 size: 17 residues. Trimming shortened V by 0 bases and J by 0 bases, and 9 bases separated the two germline ends. The CDR3 coding sequence is TGTGCCAGCAGCTTAACGGTCAGTGCCTCTGGGGCCAACGTCCTGACTTTC. It encodes CASSLTVSASGANVLTF.

The rearrangement links TRBV19 to TRBJ1-2, with D possibly TRBD1 on 6 matching bases. Trimming left V 3 bases short and J 4 bases short, with 12 bases between. This CDR3 has 14 amino acids. Germline CDR1 LNHDA, CDR2 SQIVND (reference sequence). CDR3 sequence (DNA): TGTGCCAGTAGTATCCGGGGGCCGGGCTATGGCTACACCTTC. Amino acids: CASSIRGPGYGYTF.

This chain uses TRBV11-3 with TRBJ2-5; D call uncertain. V was shortened by 1 base and J by 3 bases, with 6 bases between the two germline ends. Germline V gene sequence: CDR1 SGHNT, CDR2 YENEEA. This CDR3 comprises 13 residues. CDR3 sequence reads: CASSLGSEETQYF. The CDR3 coding sequence is TGTGCCAGCAGCTTAGGTTCAGAAGAGACCCAGTACTTC.